The 9 T cell receptor beta chains below were found in one sample sequenced in a study of Ad26.COV2.S vaccination and SARS-CoV-2 variants. Assay: immunoSEQ multiplex PCR; the TCRdb copy retains only in-frame clones and omits some. The sample holds just under 250,000 clones, roughly 88% seen once. The treatment here: over 15 received Ad26.COV2.S at low or high dose, single or two shots; roughly 5 received placebo; per-sample allocation not given. The study sampled participants on day 63 after the first vaccine or placebo injection. The specimen was peripheral blood, collected in a trial of Ad26.COV2.S vaccine versus placebo. Receptor source: a person aged 18-65 years who received the Ad26.COV2.S COVID-19 vaccine or a placebo.

V gene TRBV3-1 (or the pseudogene TRBV3-2) combines with J gene TRBJ1-2; no clear D gene. Germline CDR1 is LGHDT and CDR2 is YNNKEL (reference sequence). V was pared by 4 bases and J by 7 bases, with 7 bases between. The CDR3 loop spans 11 amino acids. In DNA form, the CDR3 reads TGTGCCAGCAGCCCCGGGTTTGGCTACACCTTC. Translated: CASSPGFGYTF.

This chain uses TRBV6-2 or TRBV6-3 with TRBJ2-3; no reliable D call. Per germline, CDR1 MNHEY and CDR2 SVGEGT. This CDR3 is built from 17 residues. Trimming stripped 6 bases from V and 3 bases from J, with 22 bases between. This CDR3 is CASSSPLSFGETDTQYF. DNA for the CDR3: TGTGCCAGCAGCTCCCCACTGAGCTTTGGGGAAACAGATACGCAGTATTTT.

This chain connects TRBV27 to TRBJ1-1, with 8 nucleotides matching TRBD1. The CDR3 is made up of 20 amino acids. Germline CDR1 reads MNHEY; CDR2 reads SMNVEV (reference sequence). Trimming removed 5 bases from V and 2 bases from J; junction bases left unmatched: 22. In DNA form, the CDR3 reads TGTGCCAGCAGTCATGGGGACAGGTCTCTATCCACAAGAATCAACACTGAAGCTTTCTTT. This codes for CASSHGDRSLSTRINTEAFF.

The chain carries TRBV6-6 and TRBJ1-4, with D possibly matching TRBD1 (5 bases). The CDR3 runs to 16 residues. CDR1 and CDR2 from the germline V gene are MNHNY and SVGAGI (reference sequence). V was shortened by 7 bases and J by 8 bases, with 23 bases between the two germline ends. The CDR3 region is CASKPAIEGLLEKLFF. The CDR3 bases are TGTGCCAGCAAACCAGCGATCGAGGGGCTCTTGGAAAAACTGTTTTTT.

This clone was seen ten or more times. V and J are TRBV7-2 and TRBJ1-2; tentative D call: TRBD1 (6 bases). Deletions cut 1 base from V and 8 bases from J, with 23 bases between. Germline V gene data show CDR1 as SGHTA and CDR2 as FQGNSA. The CDR3 is made up of 17 amino acids. The CDR3 reads CASSLDSVRDRSVGYTF. The CDR3 bases are TGTGCCAGCAGCTTAGATTCGGTTCGTGACAGGTCGGTCGGCTACACCTTC. The whole variable domain, filled in from reference TRBV7-2 and TRBJ1-2, reads GAGVSQSPSNKVTEKGKDVELRCDPISGHTALYWYRQSLGQGLEFLIYFQGNSAPDKSGLPSDRFSAERTGGSVSTLTIQRTQQEDSAVYLCASSLDSVRDRSVGYTFGSGTRLTVV.

This chain's CDR3 is CAWIGWNYGYTF. CDR3 bases: TGTGCCTGGATTGGATGGAACTATGGCTACACCTTC. The rearrangement links TRBV30 to TRBJ1-2; D not certain. Trimming removed 4 bases from V and 2 bases from J, with 8 bases in between. The CDR3 totals 12 residues. Per the germline V gene, CDR1 is GTSNPN and CDR2 is SVGIG (reference sequence).

CDR3 in DNA: TGCGCCAGCAGCCAAGGGTTGGCGGCCACCGGGGAGCTGTTTTTT. Amino acid sequence: CASSQGLAATGELFF. This chain joins TRBV4-3 and TRBJ2-2; D is ambiguous. CDR1 LGHNA and CDR2 YSLEER come from the germline V gene. The V end was cut by 1 base, the J end by 4 bases, with 10 bases between. CDR3 length equals 15 residues.

J is TRBJ1-2 and V is TRBV6-1; D gene uncertain. V was trimmed by 0 bases and J by 2 bases, leaving 10 bases between them. CDR1 and CDR2 (germline): MNHNS, SASEGT. The CDR3 has 15 residues. The DNA of the CDR3 is TGTGCCAGCAGTGAAGCGCACCACCCGAACTATGGCTACACCTTC. Encoded protein: CASSEAHHPNYGYTF.

This chain connects TRBV28 to TRBJ2-2; D is undetermined. CDR3 size: 11 residues. With 4 bases removed from V and 8 bases from J, the gap between germline ends came to 5 bases. Germline V gene data show CDR1 as MDHEN and CDR2 as SYDVKM. The CDR3 protein is CASSSRGELFF. The CDR3 coding sequence is TGTGCCAGCAGTTCTCGAGGGGAGCTGTTTTTT.